The T cell receptor (beta chain) under discussion was sequenced for a study of T cells after yellow fever vaccination. The germline V and J ends were trimmed by 7 bases and 6 bases, with 12 bases remaining between them. The CDR3 covers 13 residues. Germline V gene data show CDR1 as MDHEN and CDR2 as SYDVKM. General study points: Reappearing after the booster were most of the clones from primary vaccination (around 96% CD4, about 87% CD8).

Each CDR3 protein is one row after TCRdb ran MiXCR on the 5' RACE reads. The sample records some 160,000 distinct CDR3 sequences, approximately 9.7% being singletons. A word on this clonotype: Its antigen is currently unknown.

The V gene is TRBV28, the J gene TRBJ2-2; D tentatively reads TRBD1 or TRBD2 (5 bases each). The clonotype was recovered from a man aged 18-30 years who received the YFV17D yellow fever vaccine. The sequenced sample was CD8+ T cells sorted from PBMCs, obtained 45 days after the yellow fever booster vaccination. CDR3 residues: CASTVLGAGELFF. CDR3 bases: TGTGCCAGCACCGTTCTGGGGGCCGGGGAGCTGTTTTTT.